Below, one T cell receptor (beta chain) is given with its context. This receptor's antigen is unknown. The record has no base qualities; no much larger clone is one base away. Reads for this sample came from an Illumina HiSeq 2500. TCR beta libraries were prepared by quantitative 5'-RACE with molecular barcodes. For the original study's pipeline: A new computational method, built on a probabilistic model of VDJ rearrangement, was used to identify disease-linked TCR variants. TCRdb reprocessing: public reads trimmed at Q25 with fastp, clones called with MiXCR, in-frame beta chains kept. Rows matching on CDR3 protein sequence are summarized as one entry with the most common DNA and genes. TCRdb, not the original authors, processed these V and J calls. The sample table holds over 600,000 distinct CDR3 sequences, of which under 20% were seen once. The ten largest clones take up 19% of the sample. The CDR3 runs 16 residues from the cysteine to the phenylalanine. The only DNA kept is the CDR3, 48 bases in frame from the first base. According to the germline V gene, CDR1 reads LGHNA and CDR2 reads YSLEER. Trimming takes 3 bases off V and 6 bases off J; junction bases not matched to a gene: 8.

The data were obtained in a study of CD8 T cells in ankylosing spondylitis (dated by TCRdb to between 2016 and 2019). Turning to the overall study: T cell receptor beta repertoires were profiled in healthy donors and ankylosing spondylitis patients so that disease-linked TCR variants could be found. Peripheral blood was sampled, and synovial fluid was also collected from ankylosing spondylitis patients. The full study cohort comprised about 23 ankylosing spondylitis patients and 110 or so healthy donors.

Overall study outcomes, separate from this receptor: A TCR beta motif made up of several highly homologous amino acid variants appeared to be characteristic of blood from ankylosing spondylitis patients. Some motif variants were previously reported in synovial fluid and blood of reactive arthritis patients, suggesting common disease-initiation mechanisms. In peripheral blood, the disease-linked clones were found at relatively low frequencies and had a CD8+ phenotype. According to the report, matched synovial fluid samples from ankylosing spondylitis patients were significantly enriched for the disease-linked clones.

The receptor chain draws on TRBV4-3 and TRBJ2-1; the central 10 bases match TRBD2. Sample: blood, either unsorted or a sorted T cell fraction (not recorded which). The origin of this receptor is a male donor with ankylosing spondylitis. The CDR3 protein: CASSHQLAGDFNEQFF. In nucleotide form, the sequence is TGCGCCAGCAGCCACCAGCTAGCGGGAGACTTCAATGAGCAGTTCTTC.